This T cell receptor (beta chain) came from a study of cytomegalovirus exposure and HLA in healthy donors. Germline V gives CDR1 MGHRA, CDR2 YSYEKL. V dropped 0 bases and J dropped 5; count of bases not matched to a gene: 5. The CDR3 runs to 17 residues. 60 Vbeta and 13 Jbeta primers were used in PCR. Assay: immunoSEQ multiplex PCR; the TCRdb copy retains only in-frame clones and omits some. The data hold about 260,000 clones, with almost 85% observed a single time. The sequenced sample consisted of PBMCs. The gene calls are TRBV4-1 and TRBJ2-1, with 12 nucleotides matching TRBD2. This clonotype was sampled from a woman aged 40 to 50 in good health and CMV-seropositive. The CDR3 region is CASSQERRTSGDNEQFF. In nucleotides, the CDR3 is TGCGCCAGCAGCCAAGAACGAAGGACTAGCGGGGACAATGAGCAGTTCTTC.